This entry describes one T cell receptor (beta chain). What antigen it recognizes has not been identified. No per-base quality is available; no much larger clone lies one base away. The data originate from a study of blood T cell repertoires in COVID-19 (dated by TCRdb to 2018 to 2020). Regarding the study in general: The collaborator samples originated in the United States, Italy and Spain and spanned the acute and convalescent phases of COVID-19. Where available, HLA class I and class II types were taken from metadata supplied by the sample provider and were not determined by assay-based typing. Sample metadata almost always included a de-identified subject ID, COVID-19 status, age in years and sex. The material from the prospective study consisted of cDNA or gDNA derived from T cells, B-cell-depleted T cells, or PBMCs. A freely available public database, intended as a resource for researchers studying the immune response to SARS-CoV-2, is where the repertoires were released. Subjects who had been exposed to COVID-19, were actively infected with it, or had recovered from it provided the deeply sampled blood TCRbeta repertoires that made up the dataset. Samples were obtained from the ongoing ImmuneRACE study (first 160 participants) and from 1,254 subjects provided by 6 global collaborators. What the research found in general, with its limitations: The amount of clinical and demographic metadata varied by source and participant and was provided uncurated.

TCRbeta CDR3 regions were amplified from genomic DNA by means of the immunoSEQ Assay, a bias-controlled multiplex PCR. On the study's bioinformatics: Within the assay, amplification of reference gene primers was used to estimate how many nucleated cells each sample contained. To quantify the absolute abundance of each unique TCRbeta CDR3 rearrangement, sequence reads were collapsed and filtered. For each sample, productive Simpson clonality was calculated as the square root of Simpson's diversity index across productive rearrangements. TCRdb took this table from immuneACCESS and kept in-frame rearrangements with V and J called. Such tables lack part of the clones; where checked against another copy, unresolved V genes explain under half of the gap, and the rest is unexplained. V, J and clone size were drawn from that table, and D and trimming were deduced from the DNA. Counted in this sample were some 180,000 clones; roughly 88% of them appeared once. The ten largest make up 6.5% to 8.5% of the sample.

Reading the germline V gene gives CDR1 KGHSH and CDR2 LQKENI. The CDR3 starts with the cysteine, ends with the phenylalanine, and has 12 residues. The entry retains the CDR3 DNA only, 36 bases that are in frame from base 1. V was cut back by 3 bases and J by 6 bases, leaving a gap of 8 bases between them. One collaborating source in Seattle enrolled patients while the patients were actively infected and followed the patients over time throughout the course of disease. Collaborating institutions collected whole blood in K2EDTA tubes following their own protocols. For TCRbeta analysis, collaborators shipped samples in one of three forms: frozen whole blood, isolated PBMCs, or DNA extracted from either of those sample types.

The sequencing input was peripheral blood. The clonotype comes from a woman aged 40 to 55 with COVID-19, enrolled during active disease. The chain was built from TRBV18 and TRBJ1-2, with the D gene call left open. This receptor has the CDR3 CASSPREDGYTF. The DNA sequence is TGTGCCAGCTCACCGCGAGAAGATGGCTACACCTTC.